Shown below are 3 T cell receptor beta chains from a single sample sequenced in a study of T cells in Graves' hyperthyroidism and ophthalmopathy. Amplified TCR beta CDR3 regions derived from RNA transcripts. HTBI primers were the set used in a first-round RT-PCR of the TCR CDR3. TCRdb redid the calling of the multiplex PCR reads with MiXCR, one entry per CDR3 protein. This table has 300,000 to 350,000 distinct CDR3 sequences, 15% to 20% appearing once. The material sequenced was blood. These receptors originate from a woman aged 50 to 65 with Graves' hyperthyroidism.

This clonotype was observed a handful of times. This rearrangement joins TRBV7-9 to TRBJ2-3; the D is unclear. Germline V lookup: CDR1 SEHNR, CDR2 FQNEAQ (reference sequence). The CDR3 contains 15 residues. V lost 2 bases and J lost 6, with 15 bases in between. CDR3 in DNA: TGTGCCAGCAGCTTATCTATCGGGTTTTCCGATACGCAGTATTTT. Protein product: CASSLSIGFSDTQYF.

This clonotype occurred many times. This chain uses TRBV29-1 with TRBJ1-2; 8 bases fit TRBD1. This CDR3 is 13 amino acids long. After removal of 6 bases from V and 3 bases from J, the junction contained 6 bases not matched to a gene. Germline V CDR1 and CDR2: SQVTM, ANQGSEA. The CDR3 nucleotides are TGCAGCGTCGGACAGGGATTGTACTATGGCTACACCTTC. The encoded protein is CSVGQGLYYGYTF.

The chain combines TRBV7-6 with TRBJ2-6; tentative D call: TRBD1 (6 bases). This CDR3 has 17 residues. Trimming stripped 3 bases from V and 2 bases from J, with 14 bases between. CDR1 and CDR2 (germline): SGHVS, FNYEAQ. The CDR3: CASSLGAALTGANVLTF. CDR3 sequence (DNA): TGTGCCAGCAGCTTGGGGGCCGCCCTGACTGGGGCCAACGTCCTGACTTTC.